Following are 15 T cell receptor beta chains from one sample sequenced in a study of blood T cell repertoires in COVID-19. Sequencing used immunoSEQ multiplex PCR; TCRdb keeps in-frame clones, though not all of them. The sample yields 150,000 or so clones, 70% to 85% seen once. The sequenced sample was peripheral blood. Receptors originate from a woman aged 60-70 years with acute or convalescent COVID-19.

The chain has TRBV18 and TRBJ2-5; D not certain. The V and J ends lost 0 bases and 0 bases respectively, with 8 bases between them. This CDR3 has 15 amino acids. Germline loops: CDR1 KGHSH, CDR2 LQKENI. This CDR3 reads CASSPPSRYQETQYF. The CDR3 DNA follows: TGTGCCAGCTCACCACCGTCTCGGTACCAAGAGACCCAGTACTTC.

The V gene is TRBV11-2, the J gene TRBJ1-4; D remains ambiguous. Germline CDR1 SGHAT, CDR2 FQNNGV. CDR3 size: 13 residues. V dropped 5 bases and J dropped 6 bases, with 10 bases sitting between them. For the CDR3, the DNA is TGTGCCAGCAGCCCCGGAGGCGATGAAAAACTGTTTTTT. It is translated as CASSPGGDEKLFF.

The rearrangement joins TRBV2 to TRBJ1-6; 9 nucleotides line up with TRBD1. V lost 6 bases to trimming and J lost 9 bases; unmatched junction nucleotides: 9. CDR3 length: 15 residues. Germline V gene lookup returns CDR1 SNHLY and CDR2 FYNNEI. The CDR3 DNA follows: TGTGCCAGCAGCGCACAGGGGGCTACTATTTCACCCCTCCACTTT. Translating gives CASSAQGATISPLHF. The whole variable domain, filled in from reference TRBV2 and TRBJ1-6, reads EPEVTQTPSHQVTQMGQEVILRCVPISNHLYFYWYRQILGQKVEFLVSFYNNEISEKSEIFDDQFSVERPDGSNFTLKIRSTKLEDSAMYFCASSAQGATISPLHFGNGTRLTVT.

The chain carries TRBV5-1 and TRBJ2-5; 9 nucleotides match TRBD2. With V trimmed by 4 bases and J by 1 base, 5 bases remained unmatched. There are 15 residues in the CDR3. Germline loops: CDR1 SGHRS, CDR2 YFSETQ. Here the CDR3 DNA reads TGCGCCAGCAGCGGCGGACTAGCGTTCCAAGAGACCCAGTACTTC. This sequence encodes CASSGGLAFQETQYF.

The V and J genes are TRBV7-9 and TRBJ1-2; D possibly corresponds to TRBD1 (6 bases). CDR1 is SEHNR and CDR2 is FQNEAQ in the germline V gene (reference sequence). V lost 6 bases to trimming and J lost 7 bases, with 12 bases between them. This CDR3 spans 12 amino acids. CDR3 bases: TGTGCCAGCAGTCGGGAAGGGGGTGGCTACACCTTC. It yields the protein CASSREGGGYTF.

V gene TRBV18 combines with J gene TRBJ1-1; weak D call: TRBD1 (5 bases). Germline V lookup: CDR1 KGHSH, CDR2 LQKENI. V was trimmed by 3 bases and J by 1 base, leaving 9 bases between them. This CDR3 has 14 residues. CDR3: CASSPGTSNTEAFF. The CDR3 coding sequence is TGTGCCAGCTCACCCGGGACTTCGAACACTGAAGCTTTCTTT.

The chain links TRBV11-3 to TRBJ2-1; the match to TRBD2 covers 11 bases. The CDR3 sequence is 14 residues long. V shed 3 bases, J shed 8 bases, and the junction held 3 bases outside the gene matches. Germline-derived CDR1 and CDR2 are SGHNT and YENEEA. The CDR3 sequence is CASSFSGGVHEQFF. DNA of the CDR3: TGTGCCAGCAGCTTTAGCGGGGGGGTCCATGAGCAGTTCTTC.

J is TRBJ1-3 and V is TRBV15; TRBD1 might be the D (5 bases). Germline V gene lookup returns CDR1 LNHNV and CDR2 YYDKDF (reference sequence). The CDR3 extends over 15 amino acids. V was clipped by 0 bases and J by 1 base, with 7 bases between them. The CDR3 reads CATSRDRVSGNTIYF. The DNA for the CDR3 is TGTGCCACCAGCAGAGACAGGGTTTCTGGAAACACCATATATTTT.

The chain employs TRBV5-8 and TRBJ1-5, with a possible D match to TRBD1 (6 bases). CDR3 length: 13 amino acids. CDR1 is SGHTS, CDR2 YDEGEE, per germline. Trimming took off 1 base at V and 6 bases at J, with 8 bases between the two ends. In DNA, the CDR3 is TGTGCCAGCAGCTTGAGGGGGATTCAGCCCCAGCATTTT. Its protein is CASSLRGIQPQHF.

Comments on this clone: The same CDR3 can be traced to other DNA sequences in this sample. This sequence joins TRBV5-1 and TRBJ1-2; 8 nucleotides agree with TRBD1. Trimming removed 0 bases from V and 5 bases from J; junction bases left unmatched: 6. The CDR3 runs 15 residues. Germline V gene sequence: CDR1 SGHRS, CDR2 YFSETQ. The CDR3 region is CASSLDGQGFYGYTF. DNA for the CDR3: TGCGCCAGCAGCTTGGACGGACAGGGATTTTATGGCTACACCTTC. The complete variable domain, with remaining parts taken from reference TRBV5-1 and TRBJ1-2, reads KAGVTQTPRYLIKTRGQQVTLSCSPISGHRSVSWYQQTPGQGLQFLFEYFSETQRNKGNFPGRFSGRQFSNSRSEMNVSTLELGDSALYLCASSLDGQGFYGYTFGSGTRLTVV.

This rearrangement joins TRBV2 to TRBJ1-1, with a tentative D call TRBD1 (6 bases). The CDR3 is 14 residues long. Trimming removed 6 bases from V and 2 bases from J, with 13 bases in between. From germline, CDR1 is SNHLY and CDR2 FYNNEI. The CDR3 nucleotides are TGTGCCAGCAGCTTACAGGGAATAAACACTGAAGCTTTCTTT. Its protein product is CASSLQGINTEAFF.

This chain connects TRBV19 to TRBJ1-2; 7 bases are a match to TRBD1. CDR1 LNHDA and CDR2 SQIVND come from the germline V gene (reference sequence). This CDR3 region has 15 residues. V dropped 3 bases and J dropped 5; count of bases not matched to a gene: 9. The CDR3 nucleotides are TGTGCCAGTAGTATCGTGGGACAGTCATTTTATGGCTACACCTTC. It encodes CASSIVGQSFYGYTF.

J is TRBJ1-4 and V is TRBV6-6; D is unresolved. CDR1 and CDR2 (germline): MNHNY, SVGAGI (reference sequence). This CDR3 contains 14 residues. Trimming took 2 bases from V and 8 from J, leaving 12 bases between them. Written as DNA, the CDR3 is TGTGCCAGCAGTTACCCAACAAAACCCGAAAAACTGTTTTTT. It yields the protein CASSYPTKPEKLFF.

This clone is a singleton in its sample. The CDR3 bases are TGTGCCAGCAGCCCCCACGGGGGGACGGGAAACACCATATATTTT. It encodes CASSPHGGTGNTIYF. The chain combines TRBV4-2 with TRBJ1-3; D possibly corresponds to TRBD1 (5 bases). Trimming left V 4 bases short and J 4 bases short, with 14 bases between. This CDR3 region has 15 residues. Germline loops: CDR1 LGHNA, CDR2 YNFKEQ.

The rearrangement links TRBV7-9 to TRBJ1-1; D unclear. CDR3 length equals 14 residues. CDR1 and CDR2 (germline): SEHNR, FQNEAQ (reference sequence). V shed 5 bases and J shed 3 bases, with 13 bases lying between them. The DNA for the CDR3 is TGTGCCAGCAGCCGTCAGATGAGGGACACTGAAGCTTTCTTT. Translating gives CASSRQMRDTEAFF.